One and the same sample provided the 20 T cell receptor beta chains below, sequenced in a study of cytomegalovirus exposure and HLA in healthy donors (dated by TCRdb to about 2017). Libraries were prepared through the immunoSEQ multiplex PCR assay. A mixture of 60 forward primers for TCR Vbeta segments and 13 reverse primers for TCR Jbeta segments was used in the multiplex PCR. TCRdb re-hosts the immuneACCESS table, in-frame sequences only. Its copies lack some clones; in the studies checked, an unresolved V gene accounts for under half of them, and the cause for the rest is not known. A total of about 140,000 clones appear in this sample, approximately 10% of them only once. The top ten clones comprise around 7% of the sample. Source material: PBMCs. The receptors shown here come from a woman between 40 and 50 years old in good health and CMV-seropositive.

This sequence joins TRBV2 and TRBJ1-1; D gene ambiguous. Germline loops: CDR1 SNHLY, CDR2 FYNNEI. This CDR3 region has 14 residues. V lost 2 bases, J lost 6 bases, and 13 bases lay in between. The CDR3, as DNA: TGTGCCAGCAGTGAAATGCGGAGGGAGGCTGAAGCTTTCTTT. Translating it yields CASSEMRREAEAFF.

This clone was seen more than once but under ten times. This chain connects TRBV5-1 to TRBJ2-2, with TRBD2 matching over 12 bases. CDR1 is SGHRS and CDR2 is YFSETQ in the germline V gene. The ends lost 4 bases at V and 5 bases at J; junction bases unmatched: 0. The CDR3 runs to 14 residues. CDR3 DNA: TGCGCCAGCAGCGGACTAGCGGGGACCGGGGAGCTGTTTTTT. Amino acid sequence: CASSGLAGTGELFF.

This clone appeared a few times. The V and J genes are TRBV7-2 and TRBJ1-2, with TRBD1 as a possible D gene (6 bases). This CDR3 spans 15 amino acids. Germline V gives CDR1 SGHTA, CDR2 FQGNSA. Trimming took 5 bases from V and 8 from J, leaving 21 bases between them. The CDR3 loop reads CASSPRGHPMGGYTF. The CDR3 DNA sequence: TGTGCCAGCAGCCCTAGGGGACATCCTATGGGCGGCTACACCTTC.

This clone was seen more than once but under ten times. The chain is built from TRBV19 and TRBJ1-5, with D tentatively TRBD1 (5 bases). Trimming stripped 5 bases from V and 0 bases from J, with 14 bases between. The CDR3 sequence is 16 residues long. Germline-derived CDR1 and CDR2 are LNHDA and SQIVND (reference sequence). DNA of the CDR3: TGTGCCAGTAGTCCAAGAGCGACAGTTAGCAATCAGCCCCAGCATTTT. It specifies CASSPRATVSNQPQHF.

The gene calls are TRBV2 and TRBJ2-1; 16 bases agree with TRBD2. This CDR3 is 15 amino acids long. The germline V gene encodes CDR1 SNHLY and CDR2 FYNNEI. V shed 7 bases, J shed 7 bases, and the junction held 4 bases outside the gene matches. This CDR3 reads CASTGLAGGWNEQFF. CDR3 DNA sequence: TGTGCCAGCACGGGACTAGCGGGGGGGTGGAATGAGCAGTTCTTC.

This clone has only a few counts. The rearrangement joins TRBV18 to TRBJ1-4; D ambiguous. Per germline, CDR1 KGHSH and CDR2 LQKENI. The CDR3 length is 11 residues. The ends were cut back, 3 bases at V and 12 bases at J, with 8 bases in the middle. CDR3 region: CASSPSEELFF. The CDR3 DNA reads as TGTGCCAGCTCACCCTCAGAGGAACTGTTTTTT.

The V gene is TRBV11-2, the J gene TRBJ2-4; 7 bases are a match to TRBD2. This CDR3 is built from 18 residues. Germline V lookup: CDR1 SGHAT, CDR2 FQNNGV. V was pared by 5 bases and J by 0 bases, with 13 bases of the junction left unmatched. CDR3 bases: TGTGCCAGCAGCCCGGGGCGGGGGAATGATCTAGCCAAAAACATTCAGTACTTC. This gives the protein CASSPGRGNDLAKNIQYF.

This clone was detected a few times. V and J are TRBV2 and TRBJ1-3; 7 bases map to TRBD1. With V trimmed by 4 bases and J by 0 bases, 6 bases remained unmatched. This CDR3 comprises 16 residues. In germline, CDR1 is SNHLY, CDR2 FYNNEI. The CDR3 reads CASSADRPYSGNTIYF. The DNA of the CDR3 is TGTGCCAGCAGTGCGGACAGGCCCTACTCTGGAAACACCATATATTTT.

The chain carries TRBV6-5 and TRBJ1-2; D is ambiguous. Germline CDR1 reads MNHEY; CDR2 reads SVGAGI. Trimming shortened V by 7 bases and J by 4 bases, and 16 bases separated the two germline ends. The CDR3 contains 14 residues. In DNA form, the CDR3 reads TGTGCCAGCAAGGAGCTGAACGGAATCTATGGCTACACCTTC. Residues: CASKELNGIYGYTF.

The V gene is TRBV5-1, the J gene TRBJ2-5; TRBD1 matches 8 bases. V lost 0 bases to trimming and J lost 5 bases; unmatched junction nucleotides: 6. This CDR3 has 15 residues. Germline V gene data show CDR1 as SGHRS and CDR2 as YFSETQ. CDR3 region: CASSLAIGTGETQYF. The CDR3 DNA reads TGCGCCAGCAGCTTGGCGATAGGGACAGGCGAGACCCAGTACTTC.

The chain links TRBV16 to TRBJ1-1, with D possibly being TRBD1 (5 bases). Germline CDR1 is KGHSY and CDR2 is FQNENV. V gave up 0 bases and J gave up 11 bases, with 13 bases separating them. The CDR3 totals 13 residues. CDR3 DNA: TGTGCCAGCAGCCAATCGGAGGGGCTTGGCGCTTTCTTT. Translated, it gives CASSQSEGLGAFF.

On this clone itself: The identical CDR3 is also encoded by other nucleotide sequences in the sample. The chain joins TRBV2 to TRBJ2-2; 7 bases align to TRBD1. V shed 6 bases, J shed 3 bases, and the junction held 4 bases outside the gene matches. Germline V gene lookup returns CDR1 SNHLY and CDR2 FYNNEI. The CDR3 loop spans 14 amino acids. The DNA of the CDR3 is TGTGCCAGCAGCCTCGACAGGGACACCGGGGAGCTGTTTTTT. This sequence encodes CASSLDRDTGELFF.

In nucleotides, the CDR3 is TGTGCCAGCAGCGTAGAGGAGGGGGCGGGTGGCTACACCTTC. This codes for CASSVEEGAGGYTF. The chain uses TRBV9 and TRBJ1-2; 7 nucleotides agree with TRBD1. Trimming removed 0 bases from V and 7 bases from J; junction bases left unmatched: 6. CDR3 length: 14 residues. Germline V gene sequence: CDR1 SGDLS, CDR2 YYNGEE.

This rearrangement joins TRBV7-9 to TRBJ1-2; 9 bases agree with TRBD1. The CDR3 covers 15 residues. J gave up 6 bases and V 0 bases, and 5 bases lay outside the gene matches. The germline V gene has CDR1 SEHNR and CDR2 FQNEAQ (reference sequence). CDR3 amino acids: CASSLAPGQGNGYTF. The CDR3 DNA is TGTGCCAGCAGCTTAGCCCCGGGACAGGGTAATGGCTACACCTTC.

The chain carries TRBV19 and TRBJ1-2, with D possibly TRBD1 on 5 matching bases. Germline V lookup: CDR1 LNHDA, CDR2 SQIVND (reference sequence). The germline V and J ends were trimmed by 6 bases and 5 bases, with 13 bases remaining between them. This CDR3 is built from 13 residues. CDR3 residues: CASSHAGTYGYTF. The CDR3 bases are TGTGCCAGTAGCCATGCAGGGACTTATGGCTACACCTTC. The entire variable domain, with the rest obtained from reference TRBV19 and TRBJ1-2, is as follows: DGGITQSPKYLFRKEGQNVTLSCEQNLNHDAMYWYRQDPGQGLRLIYYSQIVNDFQKGDIAEGYSVSREKKESFPLTVTSAQKNPTAFYLCASSHAGTYGYTFGSGTRLTVV.

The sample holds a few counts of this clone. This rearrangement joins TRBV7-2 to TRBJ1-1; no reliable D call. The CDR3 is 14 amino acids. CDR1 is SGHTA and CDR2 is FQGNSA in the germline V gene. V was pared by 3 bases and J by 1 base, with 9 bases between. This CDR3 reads CASSFSEGNTEAFF. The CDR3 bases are TGTGCCAGCAGCTTTTCAGAGGGGAACACTGAAGCTTTCTTT.

CDR3 protein: CASSQGQLNTEAFF. CDR3 sequence (DNA): TGTGCCAGCAGCCAAGGACAGCTCAACACTGAAGCTTTCTTT. This chain uses TRBV2 with TRBJ1-1; possibly TRBD1 for D (6 bases). Per germline, CDR1 SNHLY and CDR2 FYNNEI. The CDR3 spans 14 residues. V shed 6 bases and J shed 2 bases, with 13 bases lying between them.

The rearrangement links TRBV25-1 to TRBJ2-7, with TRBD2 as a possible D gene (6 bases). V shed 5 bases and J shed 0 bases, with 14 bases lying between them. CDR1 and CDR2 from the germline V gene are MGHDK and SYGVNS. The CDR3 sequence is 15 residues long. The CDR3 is CASSRTGLGSYEQYF. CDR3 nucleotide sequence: TGTGCCAGCAGTAGAACGGGACTTGGCTCCTACGAGCAGTACTTC.

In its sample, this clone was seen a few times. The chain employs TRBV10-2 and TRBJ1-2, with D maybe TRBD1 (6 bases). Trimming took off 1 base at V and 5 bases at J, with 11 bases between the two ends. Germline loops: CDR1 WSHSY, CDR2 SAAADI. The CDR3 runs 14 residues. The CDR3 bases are TGCGCCAGCAGTGAGTACCCAGGGGATTATGGCTACACCTTC. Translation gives CASSEYPGDYGYTF.

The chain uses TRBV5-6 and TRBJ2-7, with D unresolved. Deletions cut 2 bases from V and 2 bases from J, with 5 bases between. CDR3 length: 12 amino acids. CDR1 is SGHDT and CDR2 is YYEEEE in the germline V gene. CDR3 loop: CASSFQTYEQYF. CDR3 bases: TGTGCCAGCAGCTTCCAGACCTACGAGCAGTACTTC.